The rows below give T cell receptor beta chains drawn from one sample of a study of blood T cell repertoires in COVID-19. The table came from immunoSEQ multiplex PCR; TCRdb's copy has only in-frame clones and leaves some out. Here the sample spans some 150,000 clones, over 65% being singletons. Sample: peripheral blood. All receptors derive from a man aged 80 or over with acute or convalescent COVID-19. CDR3s include the opening cysteine and the closing phenylalanine or tryptophan. Fields, in order: D gene, V gene, clone size, J gene, CDR3 DNA, CDR3 protein. D genes are given only for firm matches. The size entry is marked missing in some rows and otherwise reads once, few, many or a size class.

D: .; V: TRBV20-1; size: few; J: TRBJ2-7; DNA: TGCAGTGCTAGTCGTTCTAGGAACGAGCAGTACTTC; CDR3: CSASRSRNEQYF
D: TRBD1; V: TRBV3-1/TRBV3-2; size: .; J: TRBJ1-3; DNA: TGTGCCAGCAGGGATGGGACAGTCTCTGGAAACACCATATATTTT; CDR3: CASRDGTVSGNTIYF
D: .; V: TRBV25-1; size: .; J: TRBJ2-5; DNA: TGTGCCAGCAGTGACAGGGGTAGTATGGAGACCCAGTACTTC; CDR3: CASSDRGSMETQYF
D: .; V: TRBV11-2; size: .; J: TRBJ1-3; DNA: TGTGCCAGCAGCTTAAGCTGGGGGGGCCTCTCTGGAAACACCATATATTTT; CDR3: CASSLSWGGLSGNTIYF
D: TRBD1; V: TRBV18; size: .; J: TRBJ2-6; DNA: TGTGCCAGCTCACCAAGGGGACAGGCCTCTGGGGCCAACGTCCTGACTTTC; CDR3: CASSPRGQASGANVLTF
D: .; V: TRBV6-5; size: .; J: TRBJ1-1; DNA: TGTGCCAGCAGTTACCGGGGAGATAGGGGGGGAGCTTTCTTT; CDR3: CASSYRGDRGGAFF
D: TRBD1; V: TRBV7-2; size: .; J: TRBJ1-1; DNA: TGTGCCAGCAGCCGGAGCTGGCAGGGGGGTGAAGCTTTCTTT; CDR3: CASSRSWQGGEAFF
D: TRBD2; V: TRBV9; size: .; J: TRBJ2-1; DNA: TGTGCCAGCAGCCTGACGACTAGCGGGGGGTTTGAGCAGTTCTTC; CDR3: CASSLTTSGGFEQFF
D: .; V: TRBV2; size: .; J: TRBJ1-5; DNA: TGTGCCAGCAGTCAGGCAAATAGCAATCAGCCCCAGCATTTT; CDR3: CASSQANSNQPQHF
D: .; V: TRBV5-1; size: .; J: TRBJ2-7; DNA: TGCGCCAGCAGCTTGGGGGACTCGTCATACGAGCAGTACTTC; CDR3: CASSLGDSSYEQYF
D: TRBD1; V: TRBV18; size: once; J: TRBJ2-2; DNA: TGTGCCAGCTCACTTACGGGACAGTTCAACACCGGGGAGCTGTTTTTT; CDR3: CASSLTGQFNTGELFF
D: TRBD2; V: TRBV7-3; size: once; J: TRBJ2-3; DNA: TGTGCCAGCAGGCGAGCGGGGGGGCCGACAGATACGCAGTATTTT; CDR3: CASRRAGGPTDTQYF
D: .; V: TRBV28; size: .; J: TRBJ1-5; DNA: TGTGCCAGCGGGCTTTGGCAGGGCGGTCAGCCCCAGCATTTT; CDR3: CASGLWQGGQPQHF
D: .; V: TRBV11-2; size: .; J: TRBJ1-1; DNA: TGTGCCAGCAGCTTACAGGGTAACACTGAAGCTTTCTTT; CDR3: CASSLQGNTEAFF
D: .; V: TRBV5-1; size: .; J: TRBJ1-2; DNA: TGCGCCAGCAGCCCCGCGACGGGTGTAGATGGCTACACCTTC; CDR3: CASSPATGVDGYTF
D: TRBD1; V: TRBV14; size: .; J: TRBJ2-3; DNA: TGTGCCAGCAGCCTCGGAGAGGGGGCATGGAGGGACAGGGGCCCAGATACGCAGTATTTT; CDR3: CASSLGEGAWRDRGPDTQYF
D: .; V: TRBV11-3; size: .; J: TRBJ2-7; DNA: TGTGCCAGCAGTCCCAGTTCCGGGTTCGCGCAGTACTTC; CDR3: CASSPSSGFAQYF
D: .; V: TRBV10-3; size: .; J: TRBJ2-1; DNA: TGTGCCATCAGTGTTGGGTTCGAGGGCGATGAGCAGTTCTTC; CDR3: CAISVGFEGDEQFF
D: .; V: TRBV5-1; size: .; J: TRBJ1-2; DNA: TGCGCCAGCAGCTGGGACCACCGCAGGGGTCAGGGCTACACCTTC; CDR3: CASSWDHRRGQGYTF
D: TRBD1; V: TRBV6-5; size: few; J: TRBJ2-2; DNA: TGTGCCAGCAGACGTCCAGTACAGGGGGCCGGGGAGCTGTTTTTT; CDR3: CASRRPVQGAGELFF
D: TRBD2; V: TRBV7-8; size: .; J: TRBJ2-3; DNA: TGTGCCAGCAGCTTACTCCGAGCGGGGGGCTTCACAGATACGCAGTATTTT; CDR3: CASSLLRAGGFTDTQYF
D: TRBD1; V: TRBV2; size: .; J: TRBJ1-2; DNA: TGTGCCAGCACTTACCGCCCGGGACAGGCAGGCTATGGCTACACCTTC; CDR3: CASTYRPGQAGYGYTF
D: TRBD2; V: TRBV24-1; size: .; J: TRBJ2-7; DNA: TGTGTGAGAACTAGCGGGGGACCATTACTCTACGAGCAGTACTTC; CDR3: CVRTSGGPLLYEQYF
D: TRBD2; V: TRBV4-3; size: .; J: TRBJ2-3; DNA: TGCGCCAGCAGCCAAGCGTTAGCGGGGGGGCCAGATACGCAGTATTTT; CDR3: CASSQALAGGPDTQYF
D: TRBD2; V: TRBV19; size: .; J: TRBJ2-1; DNA: TGTGCCAGTAGTATACTAGCGGGGGGGCAGAGGGAGCAGTTCTTC; CDR3: CASSILAGGQREQFF
D: TRBD1; V: TRBV7-6; size: few; J: TRBJ1-2; DNA: TGTGCCAGCAGCTCCCGGACAGGGAATAACTATGGCTACACCTTC; CDR3: CASSSRTGNNYGYTF
D: TRBD1; V: TRBV11-2; size: .; J: TRBJ2-3; DNA: TGTGCCAGCAGCCTTGGACAGGATAGCACAGATACGCAGTATTTT; CDR3: CASSLGQDSTDTQYF
D: TRBD1; V: TRBV2; size: few; J: TRBJ2-2; DNA: TGTGCCAGCAGTGGGACAGGGGGCACCGGGGAGCTGTTTTTT; CDR3: CASSGTGGTGELFF
D: .; V: TRBV7-9; size: .; J: TRBJ1-2; DNA: TGTGCCAGCAGCCAGGGCGGAGCGGGCTCTTGGGGCTACACCTTC; CDR3: CASSQGGAGSWGYTF
D: .; V: TRBV10-3; size: .; J: TRBJ2-2; DNA: TGTGCCATCATGGTTAACCAGGCCGGTGGCACCGGGGAGCTGTTTTTT; CDR3: CAIMVNQAGGTGELFF
D: TRBD1; V: TRBV28; size: .; J: TRBJ1-5; DNA: TGTGCCAGCAACCTCTCAGGGGGACGGGATCAGCCCCAGCATTTT; CDR3: CASNLSGGRDQPQHF
D: .; V: TRBV7-3; size: .; J: TRBJ2-1; DNA: TGTGCCAGCAGCTCATACCCACCCCGGTTTGCCTCCTACAATGAGCAGTTCTTC; CDR3: CASSSYPPRFASYNEQFF
D: .; V: TRBV28; size: .; J: TRBJ2-3; DNA: TGTGCCAGCAGTAGGGGGGGGGCCAGGGCAGATACGCAGTATTTT; CDR3: CASSRGGARADTQYF
D: .; V: TRBV20-1; size: .; J: TRBJ2-1; DNA: TGCAGTGCTAGTGTGCGGGCCAATGAGCAGTTCTTC; CDR3: CSASVRANEQFF
D: .; V: TRBV11-3; size: .; J: TRBJ2-5; DNA: TGTGCCAGCAGCCCTTCGCGACAGACTCAAGAGACCCAGTACTTC; CDR3: CASSPSRQTQETQYF
D: .; V: TRBV5-1; size: few; J: TRBJ1-1; DNA: TGCGCCAGCAGCTTGGCTACTGAAGCTTTCTTT; CDR3: CASSLATEAFF
D: .; V: TRBV5-4; size: .; J: TRBJ2-2; DNA: TGTGCCAGCAGCTTCGGTGGGGCAACGAACACCGGGGAGCTGTTTTTT; CDR3: CASSFGGATNTGELFF
D: .; V: TRBV28; size: .; J: TRBJ2-1; DNA: TGTGCCAGCAGTTTGGAGACTCGCCGGAGCAATGAGCAGTTCTTC; CDR3: CASSLETRRSNEQFF
D: .; V: TRBV28; size: .; J: TRBJ2-3; DNA: TGTGCCAGCAGTTCCCGGGATACAACTTTAGATACGCAGTATTTT; CDR3: CASSSRDTTLDTQYF
D: TRBD1; V: TRBV6-5; size: few; J: TRBJ1-2; DNA: TGTGCCGCAAAAGGGTACAGGGGTAATGGCTACACCTTC; CDR3: CAAKGYRGNGYTF
D: TRBD2; V: TRBV5-1; size: .; J: TRBJ2-1; DNA: TGCGCCAGCAGCCCAGGACTAGTAAGGGATGAGCAGTTCTTC; CDR3: CASSPGLVRDEQFF
D: .; V: TRBV11-2; size: .; J: TRBJ2-1; DNA: TGTGCCAGCCTACGGAGCGACAATGAGCAGTTCTTC; CDR3: CASLRSDNEQFF
D: .; V: TRBV18; size: .; J: TRBJ2-3; DNA: TGTGCCAGCTCACCGCCTATAGCGACAGATACGCAGTATTTT; CDR3: CASSPPIATDTQYF
D: .; V: TRBV3-1/TRBV3-2; size: .; J: TRBJ1-1; DNA: TGTGCCAGCAGCCAAGTAGGAGCGAACACTGAAGCTTTCTTT; CDR3: CASSQVGANTEAFF
D: TRBD2; V: TRBV19; size: .; J: TRBJ2-1; DNA: TGTGCCAGTAGTAGACGCTCTAGCGGGGGGGCCAGTGAGCAGTTCTTC; CDR3: CASSRRSSGGASEQFF
D: TRBD1; V: TRBV7-2; size: once; J: TRBJ1-2; DNA: TGTGCCAGCAGCTTAGGTTTACAGGGGAACTATGGCTACACCTTC; CDR3: CASSLGLQGNYGYTF
D: TRBD2; V: TRBV7-9; size: .; J: TRBJ2-3; DNA: TGTGCCAGCAGCTTCGGAGCGGGGGCAAACACAGATACGCAGTATTTT; CDR3: CASSFGAGANTDTQYF
D: TRBD1; V: TRBV6-6; size: .; J: TRBJ2-3; DNA: TGTGCCAGCAGTTACCAGGGACAGCCCACAGATACGCAGTATTTT; CDR3: CASSYQGQPTDTQYF
D: .; V: TRBV29-1; size: .; J: TRBJ2-3; DNA: TGCAGCGTTGAGGCCCGGGTCCCTGGAGATACGCAGTATTTT; CDR3: CSVEARVPGDTQYF
D: .; V: TRBV7-2; size: .; J: TRBJ2-5; DNA: TGTGCCAGCAGATCCGGGACTCAAGAGACCCAGTACTTC; CDR3: CASRSGTQETQYF